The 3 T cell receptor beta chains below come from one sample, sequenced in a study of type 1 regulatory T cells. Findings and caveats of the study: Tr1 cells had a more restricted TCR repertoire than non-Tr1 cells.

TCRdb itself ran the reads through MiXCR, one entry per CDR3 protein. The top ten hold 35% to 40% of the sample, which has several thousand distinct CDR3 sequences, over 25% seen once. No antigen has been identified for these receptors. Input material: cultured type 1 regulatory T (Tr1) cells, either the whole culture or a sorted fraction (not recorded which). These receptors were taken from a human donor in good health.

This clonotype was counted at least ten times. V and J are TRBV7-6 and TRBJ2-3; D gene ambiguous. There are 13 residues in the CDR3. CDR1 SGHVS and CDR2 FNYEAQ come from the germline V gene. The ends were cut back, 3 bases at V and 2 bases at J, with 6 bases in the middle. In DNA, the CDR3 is TGTGCCAGCAGCTTTGGTAACACAGATACGCAGTATTTT. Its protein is CASSFGNTDTQYF.

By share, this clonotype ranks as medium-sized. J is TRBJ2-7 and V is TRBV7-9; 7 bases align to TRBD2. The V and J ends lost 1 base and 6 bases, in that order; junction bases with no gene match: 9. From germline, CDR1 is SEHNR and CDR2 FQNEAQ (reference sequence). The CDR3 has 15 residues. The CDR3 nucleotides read TGTGCCAGCAGCTTAGAGGGGTTACGGGAGGCCGAGCAGTACTTC. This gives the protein CASSLEGLREAEQYF.

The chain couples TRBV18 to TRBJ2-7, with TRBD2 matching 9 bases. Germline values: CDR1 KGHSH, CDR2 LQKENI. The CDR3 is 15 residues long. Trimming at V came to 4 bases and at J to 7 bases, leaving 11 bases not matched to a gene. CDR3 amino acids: CASSQASGAAREQYF. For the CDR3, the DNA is TGTGCCAGCTCACAAGCTAGCGGGGCGGCACGAGAGCAGTACTTC.